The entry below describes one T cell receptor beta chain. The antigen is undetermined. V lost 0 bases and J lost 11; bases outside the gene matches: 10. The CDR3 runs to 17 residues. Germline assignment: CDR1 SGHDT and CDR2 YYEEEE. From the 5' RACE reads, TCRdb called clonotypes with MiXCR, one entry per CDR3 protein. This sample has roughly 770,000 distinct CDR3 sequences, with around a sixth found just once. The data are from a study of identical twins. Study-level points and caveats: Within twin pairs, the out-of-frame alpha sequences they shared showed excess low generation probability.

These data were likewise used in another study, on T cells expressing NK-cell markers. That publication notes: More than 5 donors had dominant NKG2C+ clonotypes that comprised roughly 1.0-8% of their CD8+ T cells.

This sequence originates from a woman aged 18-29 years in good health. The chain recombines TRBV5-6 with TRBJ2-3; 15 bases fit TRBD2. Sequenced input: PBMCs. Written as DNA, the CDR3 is TGTGCCAGCAGCTTGGCTCCGGGACTAGCGGGGGGCGCCGGGCAGTATTTT. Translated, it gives CASSLAPGLAGGAGQYF. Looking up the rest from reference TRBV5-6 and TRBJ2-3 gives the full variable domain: DAGVTQSPTHLIKTRGQQVTLRCSPKSGHDTVSWYQQALGQGPQFIFQYYEEEERQRGNFPDRFSGHQFPNYSSELNVNALLLGDSALYLCASSLAPGLAGGAGQYFGPGTRLTVL.